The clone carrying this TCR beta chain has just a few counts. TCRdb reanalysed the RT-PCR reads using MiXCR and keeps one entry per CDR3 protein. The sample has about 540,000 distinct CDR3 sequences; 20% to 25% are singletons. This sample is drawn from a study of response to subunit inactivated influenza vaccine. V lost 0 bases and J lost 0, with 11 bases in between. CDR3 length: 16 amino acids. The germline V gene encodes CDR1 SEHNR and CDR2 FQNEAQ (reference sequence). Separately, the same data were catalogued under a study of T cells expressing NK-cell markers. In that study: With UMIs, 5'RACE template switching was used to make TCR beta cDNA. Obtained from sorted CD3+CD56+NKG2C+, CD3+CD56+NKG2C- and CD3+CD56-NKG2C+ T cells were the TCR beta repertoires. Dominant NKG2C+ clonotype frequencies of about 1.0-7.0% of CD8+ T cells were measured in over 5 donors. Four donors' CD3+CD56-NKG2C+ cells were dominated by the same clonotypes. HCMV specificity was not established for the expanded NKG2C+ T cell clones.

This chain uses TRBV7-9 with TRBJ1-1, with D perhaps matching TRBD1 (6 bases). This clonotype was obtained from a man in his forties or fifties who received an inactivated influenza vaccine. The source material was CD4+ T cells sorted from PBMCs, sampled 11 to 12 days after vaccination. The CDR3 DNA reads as TGTGCCAGCAGCTTAGCCTGGACAGTCATGAACACTGAAGCTTTCTTT. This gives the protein CASSLAWTVMNTEAFF.